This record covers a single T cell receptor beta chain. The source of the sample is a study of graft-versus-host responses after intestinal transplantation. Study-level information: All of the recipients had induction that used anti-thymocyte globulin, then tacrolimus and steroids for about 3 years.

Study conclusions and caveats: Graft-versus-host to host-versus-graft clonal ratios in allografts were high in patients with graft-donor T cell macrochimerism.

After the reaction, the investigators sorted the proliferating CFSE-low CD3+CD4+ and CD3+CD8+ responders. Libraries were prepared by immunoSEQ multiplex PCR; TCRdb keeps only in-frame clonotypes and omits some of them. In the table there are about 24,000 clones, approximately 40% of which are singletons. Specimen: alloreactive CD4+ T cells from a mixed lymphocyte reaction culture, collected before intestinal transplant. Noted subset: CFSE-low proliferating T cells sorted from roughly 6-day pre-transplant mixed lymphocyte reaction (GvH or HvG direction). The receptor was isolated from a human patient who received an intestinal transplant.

The CDR3 sequence is CASSLDGRTWGYTF. The CDR3 DNA reads TGTGCCAGCAGCTTAGATGGGAGGACTTGGGGCTACACCTTC. The chain links TRBV7-8 to TRBJ1-2; D is unresolved. V lost 1 base and J lost 8, with 14 bases in between. Germline CDR1 and CDR2: SGHVS and FQNEAQ. The CDR3 is 14 residues long.